Each of the 22 T cell receptor beta chains below was sequenced from the same sample in a study of blood T cell repertoires in COVID-19. Sequenced by immunoSEQ multiplex PCR; TCRdb stores in-frame clones only, minus some. This table has 80,000 to 85,000 clones, 88% appearing once. The specimen sequenced was peripheral blood. The receptors were gathered from a woman older than 75 with acute or convalescent COVID-19.

The chain is built from TRBV6-5 and TRBJ2-2; 7 nucleotides match TRBD1. CDR1 MNHEY and CDR2 SVGAGI come from the germline V gene. The V segment lost 5 bases and the J segment 5 bases; nucleotides outside the gene matches: 5. CDR3 size: 14 residues. CDR3 DNA: TGTGCCAGCAGTCCTACAGGGGCGACCGGGGAGCTGTTTTTT. Its translation: CASSPTGATGELFF.

V gene TRBV6-1 combines with J gene TRBJ1-2; 7 bases align to TRBD1. Germline lookup yields CDR1 MNHNS and CDR2 SASEGT. The CDR3 contains 15 residues. After removal of 3 bases from V and 7 bases from J, the junction contained 11 bases not matched to a gene. CDR3 residues: CASSDWVQGGAGYTF. The CDR3 nucleotides read TGTGCCAGCAGTGATTGGGTTCAGGGGGGCGCTGGCTACACCTTC.

The chain employs TRBV5-4 and TRBJ1-6, with D unclear. This CDR3 comprises 15 residues. Per the germline V gene, CDR1 is SGHNT and CDR2 is YYREEE (reference sequence). Trimming removed 0 bases from V and 11 bases from J, with 15 bases in between. The CDR3 here is CASSLGPGTRTPLHF. CDR3 in DNA: TGTGCCAGCAGCTTGGGTCCGGGTACCCGGACACCCCTCCACTTT.

The CDR3 sequence: CASSASGGPNYGYTF. CDR3 nucleotide sequence: TGTGCCAGCAGTGCATCAGGGGGACCTAACTATGGCTACACCTTC. The chain recombines TRBV6-4 with TRBJ1-2, with 7 bases lining up with TRBD1. The germline V gene has CDR1 MRHNA and CDR2 SNTAGT. J lost 0 bases, V lost 4 bases, and 5 bases had no gene match. The CDR3 is 15 residues long.

J is TRBJ1-4 and V is TRBV4-1, with TRBD1 identical over 9 bases. Germline V CDR1 and CDR2: MGHRA, YSYEKL. This CDR3 contains 15 residues. Trimming removed 0 bases from V and 6 bases from J; junction bases left unmatched: 2. The CDR3 here is CASSQDTGGDEKLFF. As DNA, the CDR3 is TGCGCCAGCAGCCAAGATACAGGGGGCGATGAAAAACTGTTTTTT.

The chain combines TRBV3-1 (or the pseudogene TRBV3-2) with TRBJ2-7, with a tentative D call TRBD1 (6 bases). Germline values: CDR1 LGHDT, CDR2 YNNKEL (reference sequence). The CDR3 contains 16 residues. V dropped 0 bases and J dropped 5 bases, with 17 bases sitting between them. CDR3 protein: CASSQDQYRDVDEQYF. The CDR3 nucleotides read TGTGCCAGCAGCCAAGATCAATACAGGGACGTTGACGAGCAGTACTTC.

The chain carries TRBV9 and TRBJ1-6; the match to TRBD1 covers 7 bases. Per germline, CDR1 SGDLS and CDR2 YYNGEE. Losses at the gene ends were 3 bases for V and 7 bases for J; bases not matched to a gene: 4. The CDR3 is 14 amino acids. The CDR3: CASSAGTANSPLHF. In DNA, the CDR3 is TGTGCCAGCAGCGCCGGGACAGCAAATTCACCCCTCCACTTT.

This clone has just one count. The CDR3 loop reads CATSTGATDTQYF. In DNA form, the CDR3 reads TGTGCCACTTCGACAGGAGCTACAGATACGCAGTATTTT. The chain uses TRBV19 and TRBJ2-3; tentatively, D is TRBD1 (6 bases). The V gene lost 10 bases and the J gene lost 3 bases, with 14 bases spanning the gap. Germline CDR1 reads LNHDA; CDR2 reads SQIVND (reference sequence). The CDR3 sequence is 13 residues long.

The chain is built from TRBV5-6 and TRBJ1-2, with 7 bases aligning to TRBD1. CDR3 length equals 15 residues. CDR1 is SGHDT, CDR2 YYEEEE, per germline. The V segment lost 4 bases and the J segment 5 bases; nucleotides outside the gene matches: 11. The CDR3, as DNA: TGTGCCAGCAGCCTTACGTTATCGGGACAGTATGGCTACACCTTC. Its translation: CASSLTLSGQYGYTF.

The J gene is TRBJ1-5, the V gene TRBV27; maybe TRBD1 (5 bases). Trimming shortened V by 6 bases and J by 1 base, and 13 bases separated the two germline ends. CDR1 MNHEY and CDR2 SMNVEV come from the germline V gene (reference sequence). The CDR3 has 15 amino acids. CDR3 nucleotide sequence: TGTGCCAGCAGAGAAGGGGTGATCAGCAATCAGCCCCAGCATTTT. This gives the protein CASREGVISNQPQHF.

This chain joins TRBV6-2 or TRBV6-3 and TRBJ2-3, with 10 bases lining up with TRBD1. With 6 bases clipped from V and 1 base from J, the junction kept 4 bases outside the gene matches. Germline loops: CDR1 MNHEY, CDR2 SVGEGT. The CDR3 length is 15 residues. CDR3 sequence reads: CASSPGTGGTDTQYF. In nucleotides, the CDR3 is TGTGCCAGCAGCCCCGGGACAGGGGGCACAGATACGCAGTATTTT.

The V call is TRBV10-3, the J call TRBJ2-1, with 8 bases fitting TRBD1. This CDR3 region has 14 residues. V lost 7 bases to trimming and J lost 7 bases; unmatched junction nucleotides: 9. Germline V lookup: CDR1 ENHRY, CDR2 SYGVKD. CDR3 DNA: TGTGCCATCAAGCAAGGACAGGGACCAAATGAGCAGTTCTTC. Its protein product is CAIKQGQGPNEQFF.

The chain carries TRBV10-3 and TRBJ2-3; possible D gene TRBD2, 6 bases. From germline, CDR1 is ENHRY and CDR2 SYGVKD. Trimming stripped 5 bases from V and 4 bases from J, with 25 bases between. This CDR3 is 18 amino acids long. The CDR3, as DNA: TGTGCCATCAGTACGCCCCTGGCGGTAGCGGCGAGGGCAGATACGCAGTATTTT. The encoded protein is CAISTPLAVAARADTQYF.

The V gene is TRBV6-2 or TRBV6-3, the J gene TRBJ1-2; perhaps TRBD1 as D (5 bases). The V end was cut by 2 bases, the J end by 6 bases, with 19 bases between. The germline V gene has CDR1 MNHEY and CDR2 SVGEGT. This CDR3 contains 16 residues. This chain's CDR3 is CASSYGPEGRADGYTF. As DNA, the CDR3 is TGTGCCAGCAGTTACGGCCCGGAGGGGCGGGCGGATGGCTACACCTTC.

V is TRBV5-1 and J is TRBJ2-3, with D possibly TRBD1 on 5 matching bases. The germline gives CDR1 SGHRS, CDR2 YFSETQ. V was shortened by 2 bases and J by 5 bases, with 12 bases between the two germline ends. CDR3 length: 14 amino acids. This CDR3 is CASSLQTGGDTQYF. The CDR3 bases are TGCGCCAGCAGCTTACAAACAGGTGGAGATACGCAGTATTTT. Looking up the rest from reference TRBV5-1 and TRBJ2-3 gives the full variable domain: KAGVTQTPRYLIKTRGQQVTLSCSPISGHRSVSWYQQTPGQGLQFLFEYFSETQRNKGNFPGRFSGRQFSNSRSEMNVSTLELGDSALYLCASSLQTGGDTQYFGPGTRLTVL.

The chain joins TRBV27 to TRBJ2-1, with D possibly being TRBD1 (6 bases). Trimming took 5 bases from V and 7 from J, leaving 12 bases between them. The CDR3 contains 13 residues. Germline V lookup: CDR1 MNHEY, CDR2 SMNVEV (reference sequence). The CDR3 protein is CASSPNRVNEQFF. As DNA, the CDR3 is TGTGCCAGCAGTCCCAACAGGGTAAATGAGCAGTTCTTC.

This clone has just a few counts. V usage is TRBV6-1 and J usage is TRBJ1-2; D not certain. CDR3 size: 11 residues. From germline, CDR1 is MNHNS and CDR2 SASEGT. V lost 3 bases, J lost 8 bases, and 7 bases lay in between. The CDR3 DNA is TGTGCCAGCAGTGATTTCCAGGGCTACACCTTC. Protein product: CASSDFQGYTF.

This clone was counted between two and nine times. The rearrangement joins TRBV9 to TRBJ2-7; 9 bases agree with TRBD1. Germline lookup yields CDR1 SGDLS and CDR2 YYNGEE. The CDR3 extends over 14 amino acids. J gave up 7 bases and V 2 bases, and 7 bases lay outside the gene matches. CDR3 in DNA: TGTGCCAGCAGCGTGGGGACAGGGACCCTTGAGCAGTACTTC. Its translation: CASSVGTGTLEQYF.

The CDR3 bases are TGTGCCAGCAGCTTAGTACCTACAGGGATGGGCAATCAGCCCCAGCATTTT. Protein: CASSLVPTGMGNQPQHF. The chain combines TRBV7-9 with TRBJ1-5; a weak D match, TRBD1 (6 bases). The germline V gene encodes CDR1 SEHNR and CDR2 FQNEAQ (reference sequence). The ends were cut back, 1 base at V and 2 bases at J, with 15 bases in the middle. The CDR3 is made up of 17 amino acids.

This clone came up once. The CDR3 DNA reads as TGTGCCAGTAGCCCACGTCAGGGTAATTCACCCCTCCACTTT. Encoded protein: CASSPRQGNSPLHF. The V gene is TRBV19, the J gene TRBJ1-6, with a tentative D call TRBD1 (5 bases). Germline assignment: CDR1 LNHDA and CDR2 SQIVND (reference sequence). The CDR3 is 14 residues long. The germline V and J ends were trimmed by 6 bases and 6 bases, with 12 bases remaining between them.

The genes are TRBV3-1 (or the pseudogene TRBV3-2) and TRBJ2-3; a possible D gene is TRBD2 (6 bases). The CDR3 extends over 17 amino acids. V lost 0 bases and J lost 2, with 15 bases in between. Per germline, CDR1 LGHDT and CDR2 YNNKEL (reference sequence). This CDR3 reads CASSQETHGGPTDTQYF. For the CDR3, the DNA is TGTGCCAGCAGCCAAGAGACCCACGGAGGGCCCACAGATACGCAGTATTTT.

This chain links TRBV7-6 with TRBJ2-3; the D gene is possibly TRBD2 (5 bases). V lost 4 bases and J lost 5, with 16 bases in between. This CDR3 contains 15 residues. The germline CDR1 and CDR2 sequences are SGHVS and FNYEAQ. The CDR3 DNA reads TGTGCCAGCAGCTATAACCGGGTCGGGGAAGATACGCAGTATTTT. It encodes CASSYNRVGEDTQYF.